This T cell receptor (beta chain) was recovered during a study of blood T cell repertoires in COVID-19. Whole-study context: COVID-19 samples, acute and convalescent, were from the United States, Italy and Spain.

Germline CDR1 and CDR2: SGHNT and YYREEE (reference sequence). The CDR3 is 16 residues long. Trimming at V came to 2 bases and at J to 3 bases, leaving 7 bases not matched to a gene. Original analysis: Amplification of reference gene primers provided the estimated nucleated cell counts. Clones were sequenced by immunoSEQ multiplex PCR, and TCRdb holds only the in-frame ones, with some missing. V and J calls plus clone size are reproduced from that table; the DNA served to infer D and trimming. The data show roughly 200,000 clones, more than 75% seen once. The study drew participants aged about 18 to 89 years from 20 to 30 US areas. Participants reported their clinical history, and cohort assignment relied on those reports.

The rearrangement joins TRBV5-4 to TRBJ2-2, with 7 bases identical to TRBD1. The TCR originated in a man between 40 and 49 years old with acute COVID-19. Sequenced sample: PBMCs or T cells enriched from blood (not recorded which). This CDR3 reads CASSFVSGGHTGELFF. In nucleotides, the CDR3 is TGTGCCAGCAGCTTTGTTTCAGGGGGACACACCGGGGAGCTGTTTTTT.